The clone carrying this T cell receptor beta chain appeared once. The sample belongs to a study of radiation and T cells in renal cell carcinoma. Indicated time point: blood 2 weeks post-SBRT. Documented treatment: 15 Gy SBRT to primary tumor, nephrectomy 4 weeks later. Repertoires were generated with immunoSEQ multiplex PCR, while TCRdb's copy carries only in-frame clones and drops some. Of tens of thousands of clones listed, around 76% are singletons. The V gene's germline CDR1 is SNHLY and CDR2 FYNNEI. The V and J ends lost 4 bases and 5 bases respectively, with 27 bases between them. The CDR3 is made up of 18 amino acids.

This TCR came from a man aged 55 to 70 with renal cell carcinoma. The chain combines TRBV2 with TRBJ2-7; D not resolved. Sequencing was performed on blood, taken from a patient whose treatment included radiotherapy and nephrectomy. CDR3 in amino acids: CASSVQLVWGSGSNEQYV. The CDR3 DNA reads TGTGCCAGCAGTGTTCAATTGGTTTGGGGTTCCGGCAGTAACGAGCAGTACGTC.